This TCR beta chain comes out of a study of blood T cell repertoires in COVID-19. As for the study in general: T cells, B-cell-depleted T cells, or PBMCs supplied cDNA or gDNA.

V was clipped by 4 bases and J by 7 bases, with 11 bases between them. Germline lookup yields CDR1 MNHEY and CDR2 SVGAGI. There are 13 residues in the CDR3. Clones were sequenced by immunoSEQ multiplex PCR, and TCRdb holds only the in-frame ones, with some missing. The sample records fewer than 100,000 clones, 70% to 90% being singletons. Patients of the Seattle cohort, enrolled during active infection, were followed longitudinally. This chain uses TRBV6-5 with TRBJ1-3; D perhaps matches TRBD1 (6 bases). The sequence derives from a man aged 45-60 years with COVID-19, enrolled during active disease. Sample: peripheral blood. The CDR3 region is CASSWGRGNTIYF. The CDR3 DNA sequence: TGTGCCAGCAGTTGGGGAAGGGGGAACACCATATATTTT.